This paragraph reports one TCR beta chain. The record originates from a study of blood T cell repertoires in COVID-19. Across the whole study: COVID-19 samples, acute and convalescent, were from the United States, Italy and Spain. From T cells, B-cell-depleted T cells, or PBMCs came the material, which was cDNA or gDNA.

In the original processing: Scientists estimated how many nucleated cells there were by amplifying reference gene primers. Clones were sequenced by immunoSEQ multiplex PCR, and TCRdb holds only the in-frame ones, with some missing. V, J and clone size are those of that table, while D and trimming were read from the DNA. Counted here are under 85,000 clones, around 89% occurring once; the ten biggest clones make up approximately 15%. Trimming cost V 5 bases and J 0 bases, with 2 bases left between them. The CDR3 has 12 residues. Germline lookup yields CDR1 MNHEY and CDR2 SMNVEV (reference sequence). The specimen sequenced was peripheral blood. This clonotype originated in a man in his 70s with active or convalescent COVID-19. V usage is TRBV27 and J usage is TRBJ1-3; the D is unclear. The CDR3 spells CASSLSGNTIYF. CDR3 DNA sequence: TGTGCCAGCAGTCTCTCTGGAAACACCATATATTTT.